A single sample is the source of the 28 T cell receptor beta chains below, sequenced in a study of cytomegalovirus exposure and HLA in healthy donors. This PCR relied on a set of 60 Vbeta primers and 13 Jbeta primers. Clones were sequenced by immunoSEQ multiplex PCR, and TCRdb holds only the in-frame ones, with some missing. The sample consists of some 66,000 clones, roughly 80% of them appearing once. The sequenced sample was PBMCs. Every receptor here comes from a woman under 40 in good health and CMV-seronegative.

The rearrangement joins TRBV6-5 to TRBJ2-5, with a weak D call TRBD2 (5 bases). V lost 6 bases and J lost 6, with 20 bases in between. In germline, CDR1 is MNHEY, CDR2 SVGAGI. CDR3 length: 15 residues. The CDR3 loop is CASRNTAGLPKTQYF. The CDR3 region has the DNA TGTGCCAGCAGAAACACTGCGGGTCTGCCAAAGACCCAGTACTTC.

The rearrangement joins TRBV4-1 to TRBJ2-5; D may be TRBD2 (5 bases). V was cut by 0 bases and J by 4 bases, with 15 bases left in between. The V gene's germline CDR1 is MGHRA and CDR2 YSYEKL. The CDR3 contains 16 residues. The CDR3 coding sequence is TGCGCCAGCAGCCAAGATGTCGCGGGTGAAGCAGAGACCCAGTACTTC. Protein product: CASSQDVAGEAETQYF.

This clone has a handful of counts. This sequence joins TRBV19 and TRBJ2-1; D may be TRBD1 (6 bases). This CDR3 contains 13 residues. Per germline, CDR1 LNHDA and CDR2 SQIVND (reference sequence). Trimming stripped 8 bases from V and 8 bases from J, with 16 bases between. The CDR3 region is CASQTGRGDEQFF. In DNA form, the CDR3 reads TGTGCCAGTCAGACTGGCAGGGGCGATGAGCAGTTCTTC.

This chain joins TRBV27 and TRBJ2-5; D remains ambiguous. The J call may not be correct, given that the DNA end is closer to TRBJ2-7. CDR3 length equals 12 residues. The germline V gene has CDR1 MNHEY and CDR2 SMNVEV (reference sequence). DNA of the CDR3: TGTGCCAGCAGTTTAGCATCCTACGAGCAGTACTTC. It yields the protein CASSLASYEQYF.

CDR3 nucleotide sequence: TGTGCCAGCAGCTTGGCCCGGGGCACAGATACGCAGTATTTT. Translating it yields CASSLARGTDTQYF. This chain joins TRBV5-5 and TRBJ2-3; unclear D gene. V was trimmed by 0 bases and J by 1 base, leaving 6 bases between them. Germline values: CDR1 SGHKS, CDR2 YYEKEE (reference sequence). CDR3 length: 14 residues.

V usage is TRBV28 and J usage is TRBJ1-1; a possible D gene is TRBD1 (5 bases). The CDR3 sequence is 15 residues long. Trimming took off 3 bases at V and 1 base at J, with 12 bases between the two ends. Germline V gives CDR1 MDHEN, CDR2 SYDVKM. CDR3 protein: CASSFGGYQNTEAFF. Written as DNA, the CDR3 is TGTGCCAGCAGTTTTGGGGGGTACCAGAACACTGAAGCTTTCTTT.

Only a few counts were recorded for this clone. The gene calls are TRBV7-2 and TRBJ1-2; 9 bases fit TRBD1. V trimming: 2 bases; J trimming: 6 bases; junction bases outside the gene matches: 10. CDR3 length: 16 amino acids. Per the germline V gene, CDR1 is SGHTA and CDR2 is FQGNSA. CDR3 in DNA: TGTGCCAGCAGCTTAAATTACAGGGGGCGTAATGATGGCTACACCTTC. Encoded protein: CASSLNYRGRNDGYTF.

In nucleotides, the CDR3 is TGTGCCAGTAGTATAGGGAGCCTCGACACCGGGGAGCTGTTTTTT. Amino acid sequence: CASSIGSLDTGELFF. The V and J genes are TRBV19 and TRBJ2-2; D unclear. With 1 base removed from V and 3 bases from J, the gap between germline ends came to 9 bases. This CDR3 region has 15 residues. Germline V gives CDR1 LNHDA, CDR2 SQIVND (reference sequence).

This clone is a singleton in its sample. The rearrangement joins TRBV9 to TRBJ2-3, with TRBD1 matching 7 bases. The CDR3 spans 15 residues. Germline-derived CDR1 and CDR2 are SGDLS and YYNGEE. With 5 bases clipped from V and 6 bases from J, the junction kept 12 bases outside the gene matches. CDR3 sequence: CASSAQPTGFDTQYF. For the CDR3, the DNA is TGTGCCAGCAGTGCCCAACCGACAGGGTTTGATACGCAGTATTTT.

The V gene is TRBV18, the J gene TRBJ2-3; TRBD1 might be the D (6 bases). CDR1 and CDR2 (germline): KGHSH, LQKENI. V was shortened by 5 bases and J by 6 bases, with 18 bases between the two germline ends. The CDR3 spans 15 residues. CDR3 DNA sequence: TGTGCCAGCTCAATGGGACACCCTCTTTTGGATACGCAGTATTTT. It translates to CASSMGHPLLDTQYF.

This clone was seen a single time. V usage is TRBV7-9 and J usage is TRBJ1-4, with D hard to call. Looked up from germline, CDR1 is SEHNR and CDR2 is FQNEAQ (reference sequence). The V end was cut by 10 bases, the J end by 7 bases, with 13 bases between. The CDR3 consists of 12 residues. The CDR3 DNA follows: TGTGCCATCCACTCATCGGGTGAAAAACTGTTTTTT. This translates into CAIHSSGEKLFF. Full variable domain (missing parts from reference TRBV7-9 and TRBJ1-4): DTGVSQNPRHKITKRGQNVTFRCDPISEHNRLYWYRQTLGQGPEFLTYFQNEAQLEKSRLLSDRFSAERPKGSFSTLEIQRTEQGDSAMYLCAIHSSGEKLFFGSGTQLSVL.

This rearrangement joins TRBV10-1 to TRBJ1-6; 9 bases line up with TRBD1. CDR1 is WNHNN and CDR2 is SYGVQD in the germline V gene (reference sequence). The CDR3 is made up of 17 amino acids. The J segment lost 9 bases and the V segment lost 8 bases, leaving 17 bases of the junction unmatched. Written as DNA, the CDR3 is TGCGCCAGCCTCTCGCAGGGGGTGGGACAGGGTGGTTCACCCCTCCACTTT. Protein sequence: CASLSQGVGQGGSPLHF.

The chain joins TRBV5-1 to TRBJ1-6; D is uncertain. The germline V gene has CDR1 SGHRS and CDR2 YFSETQ. V dropped 0 bases and J dropped 9 bases, with 16 bases sitting between them. The CDR3 length is 16 residues. The CDR3 loop reads CASSLGGGLSSSPLHF. CDR3 coding DNA: TGCGCCAGCAGCTTGGGAGGCGGGCTATCTAGTTCACCCCTCCACTTT.

The chain couples TRBV27 to TRBJ2-7; 9 nucleotides agree with TRBD2. CDR3 length equals 15 residues. Germline V gene lookup returns CDR1 MNHEY and CDR2 SMNVEV (reference sequence). The J segment lost 0 bases and the V segment lost 9 bases, leaving 9 bases of the junction unmatched. CDR3 region: CASTSGGSPSYEQYF. The CDR3 region has the DNA TGTGCCAGTACAAGCGGGGGGAGCCCCTCCTACGAGCAGTACTTC.

This chain connects TRBV7-9 to TRBJ2-6; D remains ambiguous. CDR1 is SEHNR and CDR2 is FQNEAQ in the germline V gene (reference sequence). CDR3 length equals 16 residues. The V gene lost 6 bases and the J gene lost 2 bases, with 14 bases spanning the gap. The CDR3 sequence is CASSTPGSTGANVLTF. CDR3 nucleotides: TGTGCCAGCAGTACGCCAGGATCCACTGGGGCCAACGTCCTGACTTTC.

This chain connects TRBV29-1 to TRBJ2-2; tentatively, D is TRBD1 (6 bases). The CDR3 extends over 15 amino acids. The germline gives CDR1 SQVTM, CDR2 ANQGSEA. Trimming cost V 6 bases and J 6 bases, with 20 bases left between them. CDR3: CSVPRSGQYAGELFF. CDR3 in DNA: TGCAGCGTGCCTAGGTCCGGACAGTACGCCGGGGAGCTGTTTTTT.

This chain connects TRBV5-1 to TRBJ1-6; D unclear. The CDR3 runs 13 residues. V was trimmed by 3 bases and J by 7 bases, leaving 8 bases between them. The germline CDR1 and CDR2 sequences are SGHRS and YFSETQ. CDR3 sequence reads: CASSWRANSPLHF. CDR3 nucleotide sequence: TGCGCCAGCAGCTGGAGGGCGAATTCACCCCTCCACTTT.

The gene calls are TRBV19 and TRBJ1-4; the D is unclear. The CDR3 is made up of 15 amino acids. The germline CDR1 and CDR2 sequences are LNHDA and SQIVND (reference sequence). V was cut by 4 bases and J by 4 bases, with 13 bases left in between. The CDR3 sequence: CASSTAVGHNEKLFF. The CDR3 DNA follows: TGTGCCAGTAGTACCGCCGTGGGCCATAATGAAAAACTGTTTTTT.

V gene TRBV11-3 combines with J gene TRBJ2-3; possible D gene TRBD2, 6 bases. This CDR3 comprises 12 residues. V lost 6 bases and J lost 5, with 9 bases in between. The germline CDR1 and CDR2 sequences are SGHNT and YENEEA. CDR3 protein: CASRKAGDTQYF. The CDR3 bases are TGTGCCAGCAGAAAAGCGGGAGATACGCAGTATTTT. Together with reference TRBV11-3 and TRBJ2-3, the CDR3 gives the full variable domain: EAGVVQSPRYKIIEKKQPVAFWCNPISGHNTLYWYLQNLGQGPELLIRYENEEAVDDSQLPKDRFSAERLKGVDSTLKIQPAELGDSAVYLCASRKAGDTQYFGPGTRLTVL.

The J gene is TRBJ1-1, the V gene TRBV28; 8 bases map to TRBD1. This CDR3 spans 15 amino acids. Per the germline V gene, CDR1 is MDHEN and CDR2 is SYDVKM. V lost 6 bases and J lost 5; bases outside the gene matches: 11. CDR3 DNA sequence: TGTGCCAGCAGGTCGATCCAGGGGGCGAGGACTGAAGCTTTCTTT. Translating gives CASRSIQGARTEAFF.

The chain employs TRBV19 and TRBJ1-2; 8 nucleotides align to TRBD1. The CDR3 loop spans 17 amino acids. Germline assignment: CDR1 LNHDA and CDR2 SQIVND (reference sequence). V shed 3 bases, J shed 0 bases, and the junction held 9 bases outside the gene matches. Written as DNA, the CDR3 is TGTGCCAGTAGTATCCTCCGGGACAGGTCGACTAACTATGGCTACACCTTC. Amino acid sequence: CASSILRDRSTNYGYTF.

The chain links TRBV13 to TRBJ2-5, with 10 nucleotides matching TRBD1. J lost 4 bases, V lost 5 bases, and 7 bases had no gene match. The germline CDR1 and CDR2 sequences are PRHDT and FYEKMQ (reference sequence). The CDR3 has 15 amino acids. The CDR3 DNA is TGTGCCAGCAGCACCCGGGACAGGGGAACAGAGACCCAGTACTTC. This codes for CASSTRDRGTETQYF. The variable domain in full, with the rest retrieved from reference TRBV13 and TRBJ2-5, is AAGVIQSPRHLIKEKRETATLKCYPIPRHDTVYWYQQGPGQDPQFLISFYEKMQSDKGSIPDRFSAQQFSDYHSELNMSSLELGDSALYFCASSTRDRGTETQYFGPGTRLLVL.

The chain is built from TRBV6-5 and TRBJ2-5, with D perhaps matching TRBD1 (5 bases). Looked up from germline, CDR1 is MNHEY and CDR2 is SVGAGI. The CDR3 covers 15 residues. Between the trimmed V and J ends, which lost 4 bases and 1 base, there was a span of 13 bases. The CDR3 reads CASSSNRRFQETQYF. The DNA of the CDR3 is TGTGCCAGCAGTTCAAACAGGCGCTTCCAAGAGACCCAGTACTTC.

The gene calls are TRBV13 and TRBJ2-2, with TRBD2 matching 15 bases. J gave up 7 bases and V 3 bases, and 3 bases lay outside the gene matches. Germline V gene data show CDR1 as PRHDT and CDR2 as FYEKMQ (reference sequence). The CDR3 is 16 residues long. CDR3 DNA: TGTGCCAGCAGCTTTGGACTAGCGGGGGGGATCGGGGAGCTGTTTTTT. It yields the protein CASSFGLAGGIGELFF.

This clone was observed a single time. CDR3 DNA: TGTGCCACCCGAGCGACAGGCGAAAGCTATGGCTACACCTTC. Residues: CATRATGESYGYTF. The chain recombines TRBV28 with TRBJ1-2, with a weak D call TRBD1 (6 bases). The CDR3 extends over 14 amino acids. CDR1 and CDR2 (germline): MDHEN, SYDVKM. V was trimmed by 10 bases and J by 4 bases, leaving 19 bases between them.

This clone was recorded once. This chain joins TRBV28 and TRBJ1-5; the D gene is possibly TRBD1 (5 bases). Per the germline V gene, CDR1 is MDHEN and CDR2 is SYDVKM. This CDR3 has 14 amino acids. The V gene lost 3 bases and the J gene lost 4 bases, with 10 bases spanning the gap. The DNA for the CDR3 is TGTGCCAGCAGTTTGGGTGGGGCAAATCAGCCCCAGCATTTT. Translating it yields CASSLGGANQPQHF.

V gene TRBV5-4 combines with J gene TRBJ2-2; TRBD2 matches 10 bases. Germline CDR1 is SGHNT and CDR2 is YYREEE (reference sequence). This CDR3 is 17 amino acids long. The V segment lost 4 bases and the J segment 0 bases; nucleotides outside the gene matches: 6. Written as DNA, the CDR3 is TGTGCCAGCAGCCCTTCTAGCGGGGGACCGAACACCGGGGAGCTGTTTTTT. Translating gives CASSPSSGGPNTGELFF. Looking up the rest from reference TRBV5-4 and TRBJ2-2 gives the full variable domain: ETGVTQSPTHLIKTRGQQVTLRCSSQSGHNTVSWYQQALGQGPQFIFQYYREEENGRGNFPPRFSGLQFPNYSSELNVNALELDDSALYLCASSPSSGGPNTGELFFGEGSRLTVL.

The gene calls are TRBV6-5 and TRBJ2-1, with D perhaps matching TRBD2 (6 bases). The CDR3 extends over 15 amino acids. Trimming removed 2 bases at V and 0 bases at J, with 8 bases between. Germline V gene sequence: CDR1 MNHEY, CDR2 SVGAGI. For the CDR3, the DNA is TGTGCCAGCAGTTACGGAGGGAGCTCCTACAATGAGCAGTTCTTC. This translates into CASSYGGSSYNEQFF.